This record covers a single TCR beta chain. The germline V gene has CDR1 LNHDA and CDR2 SQIVND (reference sequence). V gave up 3 bases and J gave up 5 bases, with 13 bases separating them. The CDR3 is 14 residues long. In the authors' methods: It was from reference gene primer amplification that nucleated cell counts were estimated. Sequencing used immunoSEQ multiplex PCR; TCRdb keeps in-frame clones, though not all of them. Clonal size and the V and J genes are those of that table, whereas D and trimming came from the DNA. In the table there are tens of thousands of clones, 87% of which are singletons. These data belong to a study of blood T cell repertoires in COVID-19. In the study overall: Sites in the United States, Italy and Spain provided acute and convalescent COVID-19 samples. T cells, B-cell-depleted T cells, or PBMCs provided the cDNA or gDNA that served as material.

The V gene is TRBV19, the J gene TRBJ1-1; D perhaps matches TRBD1 (5 bases). The source is a woman in her fifties or sixties with active or convalescent COVID-19. Sequencing used peripheral blood. CDR3 DNA: TGTGCCAGTAGTATTACGGGGGGAGGGACTGAAGCTTTCTTT. Protein product: CASSITGGGTEAFF.